These 21 T cell receptor beta chains were all obtained from the same sample, sequenced in a study of OX40 agonist ivuxolimab in advanced cancers. Libraries were prepared by immunoSEQ multiplex PCR; TCRdb keeps only in-frame clonotypes and omits some of them. Of fewer than 85,000 clones in the sample, around nine tenths were seen once. The sample was CD4+ or CD8+ T cells sorted from blood, taken in a trial of the OX40 agonist ivuxolimab. These TCRs come from an adult with an advanced solid tumor such as melanoma, head and neck, liver or kidney cancer.

CDR3 protein: CASIAPNTGELFF. Written as DNA, the CDR3 is TGTGCCAGCATAGCCCCGAACACCGGGGAGCTGTTTTTT. The gene calls are TRBV28 and TRBJ2-2; D gene uncertain. Between the trimmed V and J ends, which lost 7 bases and 0 bases, there was a span of 6 bases. Per germline, CDR1 MDHEN and CDR2 SYDVKM. The CDR3 runs to 13 residues. The variable domain in full, with the rest retrieved from reference TRBV28 and TRBJ2-2, is DVKVTQSSRYLVKRTGEKVFLECVQDMDHENMFWYRQDPGLGLRLIYFSYDVKMKEKGDIPEGYSVSREKKERFSLILESASTNQTSMYLCASIAPNTGELFFGEGSRLTVL.

The V gene is TRBV7-3, the J gene TRBJ1-2; D is unclear. This CDR3 is built from 13 residues. Germline values: CDR1 SGHTA, CDR2 FQGTGA. Trimming removed 2 bases from V and 2 bases from J, with 6 bases in between. CDR3 nucleotide sequence: TGTGCCAGCAGCTTACTGGGCAACTATGGCTACACCTTC. Translation: CASSLLGNYGYTF.

Of note for this clone: Other DNA sequences in the sample encode the same CDR3. The rearrangement joins TRBV30 to TRBJ2-1; 9 bases are a match to TRBD2. The J segment lost 14 bases and the V segment lost 5 bases, leaving 16 bases of the junction unmatched. In germline, CDR1 is GTSNPN, CDR2 SVGIG (reference sequence). The CDR3 has 14 amino acids. CDR3 loop: CAWRGDKRGALEFF. As DNA, the CDR3 is TGTGCCTGGCGGGGGGACAAGCGGGGGGCCTTGGAGTTCTTC.

The CDR3 spells CASNRPFSNEKLFF. CDR3 in DNA: TGTGCCAGCAACAGACCGTTCTCGAATGAAAAACTGTTTTTT. V gene TRBV6-1 combines with J gene TRBJ1-4; no reliable D call. The CDR3 contains 14 residues. With 7 bases removed from V and 5 bases from J, the gap between germline ends came to 14 bases. Germline V gene data show CDR1 as MNHNS and CDR2 as SASEGT.

This clone was counted only a few times. The V and J genes are TRBV19 and TRBJ1-1; D gene unclear. The ends were cut back, 8 bases at V and 10 bases at J, with 23 bases in the middle. The CDR3 is made up of 14 amino acids. Germline-derived CDR1 and CDR2 are LNHDA and SQIVND (reference sequence). The CDR3: CASSERGLSTRAFF. As DNA, the CDR3 is TGTGCCAGTTCTGAGAGAGGACTGAGTACGAGAGCTTTCTTT.

Only a few counts were recorded for this clone. In the same sample, other DNA sequences code for this CDR3. The genes are TRBV7-7 and TRBJ2-1, with 8 nucleotides matching TRBD2. V lost 3 bases, J lost 7 bases, and 8 bases stayed unmatched. This CDR3 region has 15 residues. In germline, CDR1 is SSHAT, CDR2 FNYEAQ (reference sequence). This CDR3 is CASSLGGGPGNEQFF. CDR3 nucleotide sequence: TGTGCCAGCAGCTTGGGCGGGGGGCCAGGGAATGAGCAGTTCTTC. The full variable domain, with the rest looked up from reference TRBV7-7 and TRBJ2-1, is GAGVSQSPRYKVTKRGQDVTLRCDPISSHATLYWYQQALGQGPEFLTYFNYEAQPDKSGLPSDRFSAERPEGSISTLTIQRTEQRDSAMYRCASSLGGGPGNEQFFGPGTRLTVL.

The rearrangement uses TRBV30 and TRBJ1-3, with TRBD1 as a possible D gene (5 bases). This CDR3 is 13 amino acids long. Trimming took 3 bases from V and 8 from J, leaving 14 bases between them. Per the germline V gene, CDR1 is GTSNPN and CDR2 is SVGIG (reference sequence). CDR3 region: CAWSLTVTDTIYF. The CDR3 bases are TGTGCCTGGAGCCTGACAGTGACGGACACCATATATTTT.

This chain uses TRBV28 with TRBJ1-1; perhaps TRBD1 as D (6 bases). Germline CDR1 reads MDHEN; CDR2 reads SYDVKM. V was clipped by 7 bases and J by 4 bases, with 16 bases between them. CDR3 size: 14 residues. The CDR3 is CASTRGAPGTEAFF. CDR3 coding DNA: TGTGCCAGCACCCGGGGGGCGCCGGGCACTGAAGCTTTCTTT.

The rearrangement joins TRBV9 to TRBJ1-4; tentative D call: TRBD1 (5 bases). The germline V gene has CDR1 SGDLS and CDR2 YYNGEE. Trimming removed 4 bases at V and 8 bases at J, with 21 bases between. The CDR3 is 16 amino acids. CDR3 residues: CASSSWDALKGEKLFF. CDR3 in DNA: TGTGCCAGCAGCTCCTGGGACGCCCTAAAAGGGGAAAAACTGTTTTTT.

The rearrangement joins TRBV9 to TRBJ1-6; D is possibly TRBD1 (6 bases). The CDR3 covers 16 residues. The germline V gene has CDR1 SGDLS and CDR2 YYNGEE. V was trimmed by 1 base and J by 6 bases, leaving 14 bases between them. Here the CDR3 DNA reads TGTGCCAGCAGCGTAAGCCCAGGGGTGGGTAATTCACCCCTCCACTTT. Its protein is CASSVSPGVGNSPLHF.

This clone turned up a few times. The genes are TRBV10-2 and TRBJ1-1; 8 bases agree with TRBD1. This CDR3 region has 15 residues. After removal of 3 bases from V and 5 bases from J, the junction contained 8 bases not matched to a gene. Per the germline V gene, CDR1 is WSHSY and CDR2 is SAAADI. The CDR3 region is CASSDVDRAVTEAFF. CDR3 in DNA: TGCGCCAGCAGTGACGTGGACAGGGCTGTAACTGAAGCTTTCTTT.

The V gene is TRBV2, the J gene TRBJ1-5; no clear D gene. Trimming removed 4 bases from V and 2 bases from J, with 9 bases in between. The V gene's germline CDR1 is SNHLY and CDR2 FYNNEI. The CDR3 spans 14 residues. CDR3 amino acids: CASSVRVGNQPQHF. The CDR3 DNA is TGTGCCAGCAGTGTCCGGGTTGGCAATCAGCCCCAGCATTTT. Looking up the rest from reference TRBV2 and TRBJ1-5 gives the full variable domain: EPEVTQTPSHQVTQMGQEVILRCVPISNHLYFYWYRQILGQKVEFLVSFYNNEISEKSEIFDDQFSVERPDGSNFTLKIRSTKLEDSAMYFCASSVRVGNQPQHFGDGTRLSIL.

The DNA for the CDR3 is TGTGCCAGCAGTGAAAGTGGGACAGGGTCTCGCAAAAACATTCAGTACTTC. Its translation: CASSESGTGSRKNIQYF. The V call is TRBV6-1, the J call TRBJ2-4; 9 nucleotides line up with TRBD1. CDR3 size: 17 residues. CDR1 and CDR2 from the germline V gene are MNHNS and SASEGT. V gave up 2 bases and J gave up 3 bases; unmatched junction bases: 8.

This chain uses TRBV7-2 with TRBJ2-7, with 9 bases fitting TRBD1. J lost 0 bases, V lost 7 bases, and 4 bases had no gene match. This CDR3 has 14 residues. Germline lookup yields CDR1 SGHTA and CDR2 FQGNSA. Here the CDR3 DNA reads TGTGCCAGCACCCGGACAGGGGCCTCCTACGAGCAGTACTTC. It codes for CASTRTGASYEQYF.

The V and J genes are TRBV19 and TRBJ2-1, with D maybe TRBD1 (5 bases). Germline V lookup: CDR1 LNHDA, CDR2 SQIVND (reference sequence). V was cut by 7 bases and J by 7 bases, with 14 bases left in between. The CDR3 is 13 residues long. The CDR3, as DNA: TGTGCCAGTAACCCTTCGACAGTAAATGAGCAGTTCTTC. It yields the protein CASNPSTVNEQFF. The whole variable domain, remainder taken from reference TRBV19 and TRBJ2-1, is DGGITQSPKYLFRKEGQNVTLSCEQNLNHDAMYWYRQDPGQGLRLIYYSQIVNDFQKGDIAEGYSVSREKKESFPLTVTSAQKNPTAFYLCASNPSTVNEQFFGPGTRLTVL.

The V call is TRBV7-8, the J call TRBJ2-5; the D call may be TRBD1 or TRBD2 (5 bases each). The germline CDR1 and CDR2 sequences are SGHVS and FQNEAQ. Trimming shortened V by 2 bases and J by 0 bases, and 13 bases separated the two germline ends. The CDR3 loop spans 16 amino acids. The CDR3 DNA is TGTGCCAGCAGCTTATTAGTTGGGGGTAACCAAGAGACCCAGTACTTC. Protein sequence: CASSLLVGGNQETQYF. Full variable domain (remainder filled in from reference TRBV7-8 and TRBJ2-5): GAGVSQSPRYKVAKRGQDVALRCDPISGHVSLFWYQQALGQGPEFLTYFQNEAQLDKSGLPSDRFFAERPEGSVSTLKIQRTQQEDSAVYLCASSLLVGGNQETQYFGPGTRLLVL.

The rearrangement links TRBV9 to TRBJ2-2, with D perhaps TRBD2 (6 bases). Germline V CDR1 and CDR2: SGDLS, YYNGEE. Trimming took off 0 bases at V and 3 bases at J, with 9 bases between the two ends. This CDR3 contains 15 residues. The CDR3 loop reads CASSVDPGDTGELFF. The CDR3 region has the DNA TGTGCCAGCAGCGTAGACCCGGGGGACACCGGGGAGCTGTTTTTT.

V and J are TRBV7-2 and TRBJ2-7, with 14 positions matching TRBD2. The CDR3 is 14 residues long. Germline loops: CDR1 SGHTA, CDR2 FQGNSA. V lost 5 bases and J lost 6; bases outside the gene matches: 3. The CDR3 region is CASSPGLAGVEQYF. The DNA of the CDR3 is TGTGCCAGCAGCCCGGGACTAGCGGGAGTCGAGCAGTACTTC.

This clone was counted a single time. The chain carries TRBV5-1 and TRBJ2-5; D not resolved. CDR1 and CDR2 from the germline V gene are SGHRS and YFSETQ. CDR3 length equals 16 residues. The ends were cut back, 2 bases at V and 1 base at J, with 15 bases in the middle. The CDR3 loop reads CASSFPDGHLQETQYF. DNA for the CDR3: TGCGCCAGCAGCTTTCCCGACGGTCACCTCCAAGAGACCCAGTACTTC.

The gene calls are TRBV29-1 and TRBJ1-1; maybe TRBD1 (5 bases). Germline CDR1 reads SQVTM; CDR2 reads ANQGSEA. Trimming took off 6 bases at V and 4 bases at J, with 18 bases between the two ends. CDR3 length: 14 residues. The CDR3 loop is CSVLRGGLSTEAFF. The CDR3 DNA sequence: TGCAGCGTACTCCGGGGGGGACTTAGCACTGAAGCTTTCTTT.

The table lists this clone with a few counts. J is TRBJ1-6 and V is TRBV5-4; perhaps TRBD1 as D (5 bases). Germline CDR1 SGHNT, CDR2 YYREEE (reference sequence). With 4 bases removed from V and 6 bases from J, the gap between germline ends came to 11 bases. The CDR3 spans 14 residues. The chain's CDR3 is CASSAGRINSPLHF. CDR3 DNA sequence: TGTGCCAGCAGCGCAGGGAGGATTAATTCACCCCTCCACTTT.